This T cell receptor beta chain derives from a study of CD8+CD57+ T cells in acquired aplastic anemia. This clonotype appeared many times. CDR3 and TCR beta VDJ profiling relied on genomic DNA as the template. MiXCR, applied by TCRdb to the reads, yields one record per CDR3 protein. The sample consists of roughly 80,000 distinct CDR3 sequences, roughly half of them appearing once. V lost 5 bases to trimming and J lost 8 bases; unmatched junction nucleotides: 8. The CDR3 runs to 14 residues. The chain is built from TRBV12-3 or TRBV12-4 and TRBJ1-2; the match to TRBD1 covers 10 bases. This TCR came from a human donor in good health, serving as a control. The sample comprised sorted CD4+, CD8+, or CD8+CD57+ T cells (not recorded which) from PBMCs. CDR3 amino acids: CASSPGQGRKGYTF. The CDR3 DNA reads as TGTGCCAGCAGTCCGGGACAGGGGCGGAAAGGCTACACCTTC.